The 3 T cell receptor beta chains given below trace back to one sample, sequenced in a study of regulatory T cells in long-lasting Graves disease. The time point was: persistent/refractory GD, antithyroid drugs over 5 years with positive TRAb. There was RNA extracted from PBMCs, and the TCR library was made from it. Construction of TCR beta libraries relied on iRepertoire HTBI primers and on Arm-PCR targeting CDR3 regions. MiXCR was run by TCRdb on the multiplex PCR reads, yielding one entry per CDR3 protein. The sample holds 350,000 to 450,000 distinct CDR3 sequences, less than 25% seen once. Sequenced here: peripheral blood mononuclear cells (PBMCs), sampled when the disease was refractory, from a patient treated with antithyroid drugs. The origin of the receptors is a female donor with Graves disease.

This clonotype was counted only a few times. The CDR3 coding sequence is TGTGCCAGCAGCCCTCTAGGGTCGCAGGGGACCCTTAGGCTGTTTTTT. Amino acid sequence: CASSPLGSQGTLRLFF. The rearrangement uses TRBV7-2 and TRBJ1-4; tentative D call: TRBD1 (6 bases). Germline loops: CDR1 SGHTA, CDR2 FQGNSA. V was shortened by 5 bases and J by 14 bases, with 27 bases between the two germline ends. The CDR3 extends over 16 amino acids.

The chain is built from TRBV30 and TRBJ2-7; D not resolved. The length of the CDR3 is 11 residues. Germline values: CDR1 GTSNPN, CDR2 SVGIG (reference sequence). With 4 bases removed from V and 6 bases from J, the gap between germline ends came to 10 bases. The CDR3 coding sequence is TGTGCCTGGACAGACTGGGGCGAGCAGTACTTC. Protein sequence: CAWTDWGEQYF.

The chain joins TRBV6-9 to TRBJ1-1; D call uncertain. Germline CDR1 and CDR2: MNHGY and SVAAGI. V lost 4 bases and J 4 bases, leaving 19 bases between the germline ends. The CDR3 spans 16 residues. The CDR3 protein is CASSLGLDLLSTEAFF. CDR3 nucleotides: TGTGCCAGCAGTTTAGGTTTAGACCTTCTGAGCACTGAAGCTTTCTTT.